Below, 9 T cell receptor beta chains from the same sample are listed, as sequenced in a study of T cells after yellow fever vaccination. Each CDR3 protein is one row after TCRdb ran MiXCR on the 5' RACE reads. Counted here are about 260,000 distinct CDR3 sequences, 10% to 15% occurring once; the ten biggest clones make up about 0.54%. The sequencing here drew on CD4+ T cells sorted from PBMCs, taken 45 days after the yellow fever booster vaccination. These receptors came from a man aged 25 to 40 who received the YFV17D yellow fever vaccine.

This clonotype has a handful of counts. The chain joins TRBV4-2 to TRBJ2-6; 7 bases fit TRBD1. The germline gives CDR1 LGHNA, CDR2 YNFKEQ. J gave up 4 bases and V 6 bases, and 9 bases lay outside the gene matches. The CDR3 is 16 amino acids. DNA for the CDR3: TGTGCCAGCAGACGCGACCAGGGGGTCGGGGCCAACGTCCTGACTTTC. Translating gives CASRRDQGVGANVLTF.

The rearrangement uses TRBV12-3 or TRBV12-4 and TRBJ2-1; no clear D. The CDR3 consists of 12 residues. V dropped 4 bases and J dropped 7 bases, with 8 bases sitting between them. The CDR3 region is CASSSYLNEQFF. As DNA, the CDR3 is TGTGCCAGCAGTTCCTATTTAAATGAGCAGTTCTTC.

The chain is built from TRBV4-3 and TRBJ2-7; D not resolved. Trimming cost V 1 base and J 6 bases, with 13 bases left between them. This CDR3 comprises 14 residues. Germline CDR1 LGHNA, CDR2 YSLEER. CDR3: CASSQVYSTGEQYF. CDR3 bases: TGCGCCAGCAGCCAAGTGTATAGCACCGGCGAGCAGTACTTC.

V gene TRBV6-5 combines with J gene TRBJ1-1, with 9 bases fitting TRBD1. Germline lookup yields CDR1 MNHEY and CDR2 SVGAGI. Trimming at V came to 2 bases and at J to 1 base, leaving 5 bases not matched to a gene. CDR3 length equals 16 residues. CDR3 DNA: TGTGCCAGCAGTTACGGTTCGGGACAGGGGAACACTGAAGCTTTCTTT. This sequence encodes CASSYGSGQGNTEAFF.

The rearrangement links TRBV5-5 to TRBJ1-6; D possibly corresponds to TRBD1 (6 bases). CDR1 is SGHKS, CDR2 YYEKEE, per germline (reference sequence). The CDR3 consists of 15 residues. The V end lost 5 bases, the J end lost 5 bases, and 14 bases lay between the germline ends. CDR3 residues: CASSSRTVDNSPLHF. The CDR3, as DNA: TGTGCCAGCAGTTCAAGGACAGTAGATAATTCACCCCTCCACTTT.

The chain uses TRBV2 and TRBJ2-7; possible D gene TRBD2, 5 bases. CDR3 length: 11 residues. The germline V gene has CDR1 SNHLY and CDR2 FYNNEI. V was cut by 8 bases and J by 3 bases, with 8 bases left in between. The CDR3 DNA follows: TGTGCCAGCGGACTGGGCTACGAGCAGTACTTC. Its translation: CASGLGYEQYF.

The rearrangement links TRBV28 to TRBJ2-5; no clear D gene. Trimming removed 5 bases at V and 1 base at J, with 14 bases between. This CDR3 is built from 15 residues. The V gene's germline CDR1 is MDHEN and CDR2 SYDVKM. The CDR3 DNA reads as TGTGCCAGCAGTACCCGACGCGGAGTCCAAGAGACCCAGTACTTC. Its protein is CASSTRRGVQETQYF. Full variable domain (rest looked up from reference TRBV28 and TRBJ2-5): DVKVTQSSRYLVKRTGEKVFLECVQDMDHENMFWYRQDPGLGLRLIYFSYDVKMKEKGDIPEGYSVSREKKERFSLILESASTNQTSMYLCASSTRRGVQETQYFGPGTRLLVL.

The chain has TRBV3-1 and TRBJ2-1; the D is unclear. CDR1 LGHDT and CDR2 YNNKEL come from the germline V gene (reference sequence). Trimming shortened V by 6 bases and J by 7 bases, and 7 bases separated the two germline ends. The CDR3 loop spans 11 amino acids. The CDR3 loop is CASSVGNEQFF. Written as DNA, the CDR3 is TGTGCCAGCAGTGTTGGTAATGAGCAGTTCTTC.

The chain is built from TRBV5-1 and TRBJ1-1; no clear D. Between the trimmed V and J ends, which lost 1 base and 7 bases, there was a span of 11 bases. This CDR3 is built from 13 residues. Germline CDR1 and CDR2: SGHRS and YFSETQ. The CDR3: CASSLTAELEAFF. Here the CDR3 DNA reads TGCGCCAGCAGCTTGACGGCAGAGCTTGAAGCTTTCTTT.